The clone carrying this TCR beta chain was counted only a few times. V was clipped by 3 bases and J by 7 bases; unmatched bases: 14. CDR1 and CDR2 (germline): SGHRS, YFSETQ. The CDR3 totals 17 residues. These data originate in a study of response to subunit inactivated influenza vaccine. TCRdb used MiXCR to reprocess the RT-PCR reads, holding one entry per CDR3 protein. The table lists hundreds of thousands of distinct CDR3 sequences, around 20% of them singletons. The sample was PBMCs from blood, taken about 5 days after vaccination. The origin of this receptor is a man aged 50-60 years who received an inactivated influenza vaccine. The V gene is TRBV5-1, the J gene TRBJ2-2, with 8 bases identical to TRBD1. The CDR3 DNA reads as TGCGCCAGCAGCTCCAGGACAGGGCGAGTAGACAACGGGGAGCTGTTTTTT. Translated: CASSSRTGRVDNGELFF. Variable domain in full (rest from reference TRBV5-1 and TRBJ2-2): KAGVTQTPRYLIKTRGQQVTLSCSPISGHRSVSWYQQTPGQGLQFLFEYFSETQRNKGNFPGRFSGRQFSNSRSEMNVSTLELGDSALYLCASSSRTGRVDNGELFFGEGSRLTVL.